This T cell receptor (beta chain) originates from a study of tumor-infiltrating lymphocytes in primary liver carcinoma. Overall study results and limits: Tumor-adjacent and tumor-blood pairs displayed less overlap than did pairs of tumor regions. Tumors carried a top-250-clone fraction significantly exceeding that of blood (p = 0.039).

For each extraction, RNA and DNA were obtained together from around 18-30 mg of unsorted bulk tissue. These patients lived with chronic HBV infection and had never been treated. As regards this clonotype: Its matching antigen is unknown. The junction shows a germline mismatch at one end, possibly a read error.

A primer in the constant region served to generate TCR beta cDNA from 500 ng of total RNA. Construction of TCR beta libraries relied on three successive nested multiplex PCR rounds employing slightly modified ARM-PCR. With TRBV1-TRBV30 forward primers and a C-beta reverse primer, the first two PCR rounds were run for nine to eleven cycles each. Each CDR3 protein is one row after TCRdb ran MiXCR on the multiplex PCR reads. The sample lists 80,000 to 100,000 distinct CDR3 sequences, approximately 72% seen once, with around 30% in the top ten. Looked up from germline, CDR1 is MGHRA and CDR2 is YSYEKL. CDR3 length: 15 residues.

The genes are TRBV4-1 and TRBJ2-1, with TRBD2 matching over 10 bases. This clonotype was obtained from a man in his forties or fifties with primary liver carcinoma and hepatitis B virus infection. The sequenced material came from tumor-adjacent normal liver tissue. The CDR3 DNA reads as TGCGCCAGCTGCCAAGATTCTAGCGGGAGTAACGAGCAGTTCTTC. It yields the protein CASCQDSSGSNEQFF.